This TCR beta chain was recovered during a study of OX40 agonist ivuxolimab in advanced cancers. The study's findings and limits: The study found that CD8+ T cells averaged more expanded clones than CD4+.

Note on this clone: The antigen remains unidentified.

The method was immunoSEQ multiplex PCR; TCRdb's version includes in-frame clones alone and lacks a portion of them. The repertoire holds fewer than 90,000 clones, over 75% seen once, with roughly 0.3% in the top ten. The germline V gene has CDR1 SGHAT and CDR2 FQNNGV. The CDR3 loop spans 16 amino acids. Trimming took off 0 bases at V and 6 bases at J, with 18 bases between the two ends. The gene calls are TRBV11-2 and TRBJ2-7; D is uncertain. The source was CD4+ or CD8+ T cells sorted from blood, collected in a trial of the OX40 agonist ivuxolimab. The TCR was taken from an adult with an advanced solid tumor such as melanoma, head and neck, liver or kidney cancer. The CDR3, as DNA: TGTGCCAGCAGCTTAGATGGTGTAGGGAATCGAGGCGAGCAGTACTTC. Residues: CASSLDGVGNRGEQYF.